This passage covers 31 T cell receptor beta chains from one sample sequenced in a study of blood T cell repertoires in COVID-19. Sequencing was performed with immunoSEQ multiplex PCR; in TCRdb, only in-frame clones are kept and a portion is missing. The sample includes fewer than 75,000 clones, 80% to 85% seen only once; the top ten take roughly 39%. Sequencing was done on a sample of peripheral blood. The source of these receptors is a human donor in a cohort sampled during active COVID-19.

The chain is built from TRBV11-3 and TRBJ2-7; 8 bases are shared with TRBD2. J gave up 2 bases and V 5 bases, and 8 bases lay outside the gene matches. CDR3 length equals 15 residues. Germline CDR1 and CDR2: SGHNT and YENEEA. CDR3 bases: TGTGCCAGCAGCCCTCTCGCGGGGGGACCCTACGAGCAGTACTTC. This codes for CASSPLAGGPYEQYF.

A few counts support this clone. This chain joins TRBV19 and TRBJ2-6; D possibly corresponds to TRBD1 (5 bases). V lost 7 bases to trimming and J lost 0 bases, with 25 bases between them. CDR3 size: 20 residues. CDR1 and CDR2 from the germline V gene are LNHDA and SQIVND (reference sequence). The CDR3 is CASKRGRFADLSSGANVLTF. The CDR3 nucleotides are TGTGCCAGTAAAAGGGGTCGGTTTGCGGACCTAAGCTCTGGGGCCAACGTCCTGACTTTC. The variable domain in full, with the rest retrieved from reference TRBV19 and TRBJ2-6, is DGGITQSPKYLFRKEGQNVTLSCEQNLNHDAMYWYRQDPGQGLRLIYYSQIVNDFQKGDIAEGYSVSREKKESFPLTVTSAQKNPTAFYLCASKRGRFADLSSGANVLTFGAGSRLTVL.

The chain recombines TRBV7-8 with TRBJ2-1, with 7 bases matching TRBD1. The V gene end was trimmed by 5 bases and the J gene end by 0 bases; junction bases not matched to a gene: 4. The CDR3 is made up of 15 amino acids. Germline V gene lookup returns CDR1 SGHVS and CDR2 FQNEAQ. This chain's CDR3 is CASSDRESSYNEQFF. The CDR3 DNA sequence: TGTGCCAGCAGCGACAGGGAGAGCTCCTACAATGAGCAGTTCTTC. Filled out from reference TRBV7-8 and TRBJ2-1, the complete variable domain reads GAGVSQSPRYKVAKRGQDVALRCDPISGHVSLFWYQQALGQGPEFLTYFQNEAQLDKSGLPSDRFFAERPEGSVSTLKIQRTQQEDSAVYLCASSDRESSYNEQFFGPGTRLTVL.

The gene calls are TRBV11-2 and TRBJ2-7; a possible D gene is TRBD1 (5 bases). Trimming took off 0 bases at V and 2 bases at J, with 11 bases between the two ends. Germline V gene lookup returns CDR1 SGHAT and CDR2 FQNNGV. The length of the CDR3 is 15 residues. As DNA, the CDR3 is TGTGCCAGCAGCTTAGAGCAGGGATCTCCCTACGAGCAGTACTTC. Translating gives CASSLEQGSPYEQYF.

The rearrangement links TRBV30 to TRBJ2-7; tentatively, D is TRBD2 (5 bases). CDR3 length: 13 amino acids. Germline V lookup: CDR1 GTSNPN, CDR2 SVGIG (reference sequence). V dropped 2 bases and J dropped 6 bases, with 14 bases sitting between them. The chain's CDR3 is CAWSRGLSFEQYF. CDR3 sequence (DNA): TGTGCCTGGAGTCGAGGGCTTTCTTTCGAGCAGTACTTC.

The chain links TRBV7-2 to TRBJ2-7, with 10 bases fitting TRBD1. The CDR3 totals 14 residues. Germline trimming cut 8 bases from V and 3 bases from J; bases unmatched to any gene: 7. CDR1 is SGHTA, CDR2 FQGNSA, per germline. This CDR3 is CASRRTGGVYEQYF. The CDR3 DNA follows: TGTGCCAGCCGCAGGACAGGGGGAGTCTACGAGCAGTACTTC. The whole variable domain, filled in from reference TRBV7-2 and TRBJ2-7, reads GAGVSQSPSNKVTEKGKDVELRCDPISGHTALYWYRQSLGQGLEFLIYFQGNSAPDKSGLPSDRFSAERTGGSVSTLTIQRTQQEDSAVYLCASRRTGGVYEQYFGPGTRLTVT.

The chain is built from TRBV28 and TRBJ1-5, with D maybe TRBD1 (6 bases). Germline values: CDR1 MDHEN, CDR2 SYDVKM. Between the trimmed V and J ends, which lost 6 bases and 0 bases, there was a span of 12 bases. The length of the CDR3 is 15 residues. The CDR3 sequence: CASRTWDTSNQPQHF. CDR3 nucleotide sequence: TGTGCCAGCAGAACTTGGGACACTAGCAATCAGCCCCAGCATTTT. The variable domain in full, completed from reference TRBV28 and TRBJ1-5, reads DVKVTQSSRYLVKRTGEKVFLECVQDMDHENMFWYRQDPGLGLRLIYFSYDVKMKEKGDIPEGYSVSREKKERFSLILESASTNQTSMYLCASRTWDTSNQPQHFGDGTRLSIL.

This clone has just a few counts. This sequence joins TRBV6-4 and TRBJ1-2, with unresolved D. Trimming took off 5 bases at V and 4 bases at J, with 17 bases between the two ends. The CDR3 consists of 15 residues. The germline V gene encodes CDR1 MRHNA and CDR2 SNTAGT. CDR3 nucleotide sequence: TGTGCCAGCAGTCCCGACGTTCGGCGGTCCTATGGCTACACCTTC. It codes for CASSPDVRRSYGYTF.

The genes are TRBV7-3 and TRBJ2-2, with D perhaps TRBD2 (6 bases). V was shortened by 5 bases and J by 5 bases, with 18 bases between the two germline ends. This CDR3 contains 16 residues. The germline gives CDR1 SGHTA, CDR2 FQGTGA. The DNA for the CDR3 is TGTGCCAGCAGCCAAAGTAGGAGGGTGGGAACCGGGGAGCTGTTTTTT. Amino acids: CASSQSRRVGTGELFF.

The chain is built from TRBV30 and TRBJ1-3, with unresolved D. Trimming took 0 bases from V and 1 from J, leaving 4 bases between them. The V gene's germline CDR1 is GTSNPN and CDR2 SVGIG (reference sequence). The CDR3 loop spans 13 amino acids. CDR3 region: CAWSVNSGNTIYF. CDR3 sequence (DNA): TGTGCCTGGAGTGTCAATTCTGGAAACACCATATATTTT.

The rearrangement links TRBV2 to TRBJ1-2; 7 nucleotides line up with TRBD1. This CDR3 has 13 residues. CDR1 is SNHLY, CDR2 FYNNEI, per germline. The V segment lost 3 bases and the J segment 5 bases; nucleotides outside the gene matches: 3. Written as DNA, the CDR3 is TGTGCCAGCAGTGATCCGGGACAGTATGGCTACACCTTC. Translating gives CASSDPGQYGYTF.

The chain uses TRBV5-4 and TRBJ1-4; TRBD1 matches 10 bases. Germline CDR1 is SGHNT and CDR2 is YYREEE (reference sequence). The CDR3 is made up of 15 amino acids. Trimming took 4 bases from V and 8 from J; bases not matched to a gene: 8. The CDR3 region has the DNA TGTGCCAGCAGCCCGGGGACAGGGGTCCGGGAAAAACTGTTTTTT. Protein sequence: CASSPGTGVREKLFF.

The chain has TRBV6-1 and TRBJ1-1, with TRBD1 identical over 8 bases. The CDR3 loop spans 16 amino acids. Trimming cost V 7 bases and J 5 bases; bases outside gene matches: 15. Germline V gene lookup returns CDR1 MNHNS and CDR2 SASEGT. CDR3: CASNDHDRGGRTEAFF. In DNA form, the CDR3 reads TGTGCCAGCAATGACCATGACAGGGGAGGAAGAACTGAAGCTTTCTTT.

This sequence joins TRBV24-1 and TRBJ2-1; 10 bases are shared with TRBD2. In germline, CDR1 is KGHDR, CDR2 SFDVKD. V shed 4 bases and J 10 bases; nucleotides not matched to a gene: 15. The CDR3 is 17 residues long. This CDR3 is CATSDRAGGHSSSEQFF. The DNA of the CDR3 is TGTGCCACCAGTGACCGAGCGGGGGGGCATTCTTCTAGCGAGCAGTTCTTC.

The chain employs TRBV15 and TRBJ1-1; a weak D match, TRBD1 (5 bases). The V gene's germline CDR1 is LNHNV and CDR2 YYDKDF (reference sequence). V lost 5 bases, J lost 1 base, and 11 bases lay in between. The CDR3 runs 14 residues. The CDR3 loop reads CATSDVRGNTEAFF. CDR3 nucleotide sequence: TGTGCCACCAGCGATGTTAGGGGGAACACTGAAGCTTTCTTT.

This clone was seen a handful of times. This chain connects TRBV6-5 to TRBJ1-2, with D perhaps matching TRBD1 (5 bases). Looked up from germline, CDR1 is MNHEY and CDR2 is SVGAGI. Between the trimmed V and J ends, which lost 8 bases and 4 bases, there was a span of 14 bases. The CDR3 runs 13 residues. This CDR3 reads CASLPRGGYGYTF. The CDR3, as DNA: TGTGCCAGCCTCCCAAGGGGCGGCTATGGCTACACCTTC.

The chain joins TRBV21-1 to TRBJ2-7; TRBD1 is taken as the D call from the table, unchecked against the DNA. TRBV21-1 has pseudogene status. The CDR3 has 14 residues. CDR3 in amino acids: CASSFGQGPYEQYF. Written as DNA, the CDR3 is TGTGCCAGCAGCTTCGGACAGGGGCCCTACGAGCAGTACTTC.

CDR3 loop: CAISERGTPDTQYF. Written as DNA, the CDR3 is TGTGCCATCAGTGAGCGGGGGACCCCAGATACGCAGTATTTT. This chain connects TRBV10-3 to TRBJ2-3, with a weak D call TRBD2 (6 bases). CDR1 is ENHRY and CDR2 is SYGVKD in the germline V gene. The V end was cut by 2 bases, the J end by 4 bases, with 10 bases between. This CDR3 is 14 amino acids long.

This clone was picked up one time. The chain joins TRBV4-3 to TRBJ2-3; D unclear. This CDR3 has 15 residues. CDR1 and CDR2 (germline): LGHNA, YSLEER. V dropped 0 bases and J dropped 1 base, with 8 bases sitting between them. This chain's CDR3 is CASSQDITRTDTQYF. In DNA form, the CDR3 reads TGCGCCAGCAGCCAAGATATCACACGCACAGATACGCAGTATTTT.

The gene calls are TRBV1 and TRBJ1-2; the table's D gene call, TRBD1, was not cross checked with the DNA. TRBV1 is recorded as a pseudogene. The CDR3 has 15 residues. DNA of the CDR3: TGCACCAGCAGCCAAGATTTATTTCAGGACTATGGCTACACCTTC. This gives the protein CTSSQDLFQDYGYTF.

This chain links TRBV2 with TRBJ1-5; unclear D gene. CDR1 and CDR2 (germline): SNHLY, FYNNEI. Trimming removed 4 bases at V and 9 bases at J, with 16 bases between. The CDR3 sequence is 14 residues long. DNA for the CDR3: TGTGCCAGCAGTGGGTTTAAGGAATCAGGGCCCCAGCATTTT. Its protein is CASSGFKESGPQHF.

The chain is built from TRBV5-1 and TRBJ2-5, with 10 bases fitting TRBD2. Germline trimming cut 3 bases from V and 1 base from J; bases unmatched to any gene: 9. Germline CDR1 reads SGHRS; CDR2 reads YFSETQ. This CDR3 is 17 amino acids long. DNA of the CDR3: TGCGCCAGCAGCTCATCCGCGAGCGGGGGGGCCCAAGAGACCCAGTACTTC. This sequence encodes CASSSSASGGAQETQYF.

This clone has only a few counts. The chain links TRBV6-6 to TRBJ1-6; no firm D call. The V end lost 8 bases, the J end lost 12 bases, and 14 bases lay between the germline ends. The germline V gene has CDR1 MNHNY and CDR2 SVGAGI (reference sequence). The CDR3 covers 12 residues. The CDR3 loop reads CASSELGVPLHF. For the CDR3, the DNA is TGTGCCAGCTCAGAACTCGGGGTACCCCTCCACTTT.

The V gene is TRBV7-6, the J gene TRBJ1-3; possible D gene TRBD1, 5 bases. The CDR3 runs to 15 residues. Germline V gives CDR1 SGHVS, CDR2 FNYEAQ. Trimming pared 5 bases from V and 8 bases from J, leaving 19 bases between. CDR3 in amino acids: CASSLSSQGIDTIYF. CDR3 coding DNA: TGTGCCAGCAGCCTCTCCTCTCAGGGTATAGACACCATATATTTT.

The rearrangement links TRBV21-1 to TRBJ1-1. TRBV21-1 is labeled a pseudogene. The CDR3 loop spans 11 amino acids. The CDR3: CASSHIGGAFF. CDR3 nucleotide sequence: TGTGCCAGCAGTCATATCGGGGGGGCTTTCTTT.

The chain employs TRBV19 and TRBJ2-5, with D perhaps matching TRBD2 (7 bases). There are 13 residues in the CDR3. Trimming removed 6 bases from V and 5 bases from J, with 13 bases in between. Germline lookup yields CDR1 LNHDA and CDR2 SQIVND (reference sequence). CDR3 in amino acids: CASSLQGGETQYF. CDR3 in DNA: TGTGCCAGTAGCCTACAGGGAGGGGAGACCCAGTACTTC. Combining the CDR3 with reference TRBV19 and TRBJ2-5 gives the whole variable domain DGGITQSPKYLFRKEGQNVTLSCEQNLNHDAMYWYRQDPGQGLRLIYYSQIVNDFQKGDIAEGYSVSREKKESFPLTVTSAQKNPTAFYLCASSLQGGETQYFGPGTRLLVL.

The V call is TRBV5-1, the J call TRBJ2-5; D unresolved. Deletions cut 4 bases from V and 4 bases from J, with 11 bases between. Germline assignment: CDR1 SGHRS and CDR2 YFSETQ. This CDR3 region has 13 residues. CDR3 loop: CASSLDRRETQYF. The CDR3 coding sequence is TGCGCCAGCAGCCTAGACCGACGAGAGACCCAGTACTTC.

The count of this clone is one. This chain connects TRBV21-1 to TRBJ2-7; the listed D gene, TRBD2, was not tested against the DNA. TRBV21-1 counts as a pseudogene. The CDR3 has 16 residues. The CDR3 nucleotides are TGTGCCAGCAGCATAGGTGGGGGACTGGACCCCTACGAGCAGTACTTC. It translates to CASSIGGGLDPYEQYF.

The chain joins TRBV15 to TRBJ1-6; 7 bases align to TRBD1. CDR1 LNHNV and CDR2 YYDKDF come from the germline V gene (reference sequence). J gave up 5 bases and V 5 bases, and 9 bases lay outside the gene matches. This CDR3 region has 16 residues. CDR3 sequence (DNA): TGTGCCACCAGCCCCAACCGACAGGGAAATAATTCACCCCTCCACTTT. It codes for CATSPNRQGNNSPLHF.

There are a few counts of this clone. This chain links TRBV19 with TRBJ1-2, with TRBD1 matching over 7 bases. The J segment lost 1 base and the V segment lost 4 bases, leaving 6 bases of the junction unmatched. Germline V gene data show CDR1 as LNHDA and CDR2 as SQIVND (reference sequence). The CDR3 is 15 residues long. The CDR3 nucleotides are TGTGCCAGTAGTACCCGGACAGGTCTTAACTATGGCTACACCTTC. The encoded protein is CASSTRTGLNYGYTF.

The CDR3 DNA reads TGTGCCAGCAGTGATAGCGAAACCTACGAGCAGTACTTC. Protein sequence: CASSDSETYEQYF. This sequence joins TRBV2 and TRBJ2-7; the D gene is possibly TRBD2 (5 bases). The CDR3 covers 13 residues. The germline V gene encodes CDR1 SNHLY and CDR2 FYNNEI. V lost 3 bases, J lost 2 bases, and 8 bases lay in between.